This T cell receptor beta chain was profiled in a study of shared T cell receptors in the human thymus (dated by TCRdb to 2020 to 2022). Background for the entire study: The study examined how the human thymus generates shared, self-reactive T-cell receptor alpha chains.

For CDR1 and CDR2, the germline V gene (reference sequence) lists GTSNPN and SVGIG. V is cut back by 1 base and J by 2 bases, with 23 bases in the junction unmatched. From its cysteine to its phenylalanine, the CDR3 spans 20 amino acids. CDR3 DNA only is kept here, 60 bases in frame from base 1. Library prep was done by the immunoSEQ multiplex PCR assay. TCRdb obtained this table from immuneACCESS and retained in-frame rearrangements with V and J assigned. These tables miss some clones; where compared with another copy, unresolved V genes account for less than half of the shortfall, and the remainder is unexplained. Across this sample there are over 450,000 clones, with about four fifths seen only once. Approximately 0.013% of the sample is in the top ten clones. Regarding this clone: The antigen this receptor binds is unknown. No much larger clone is present one base from it, and per-base qualities are unavailable.

The sample was also linked to a second study, of human thymus T cells. As described in the second report: In Finland, the donors were immunologically healthy infants who were having open corrective cardiac surgery for congenital heart defects. Thymus tissue was obtained as surgical resects removed during corrective cardiac surgery. Both the thymic and the peripheral blood repertoires appeared to show biased V and J gene segment usage. The related research found that thymic TCR repertoires overlapped highly between unrelated individuals. The study used about 8 infant thymus samples plus four related peripheral blood samples to characterize TCR alpha and beta repertoires. Donor ages ranging from roughly 7 to 250 days were recorded, and a handful of male and a couple of female infants were included in the cohort. After being mechanically released from the tissue, thymocytes were kept at -70 degrees C in pellets of roughly 10-33 million cells. Genomic DNA was extracted from frozen cell pellets with a QIAsymphony instrument. Using the immunoSEQ multiplex PCR assay, the TCRB and TCRAD loci were amplified from a standardized quantity of quality-controlled genomic DNA. The V(D)J region was spanned by amplicons of a length sufficient to cover the CDR3 and to identify V and J genes. The commercial immunoSEQ service was used to sequence amplicons on an Illumina platform. Primer bias and sequencing errors were corrected as previously described, and TCRAD and TCRB definitions were based on the IMGT database. immunoSEQ Analyzer 3.0 and VDJTools were used for repertoire analysis, which covered basic statistics, V/J segment usage, diversity estimates, rarefaction and pairwise overlap. To estimate diversity, the Chao1, ChaoE, Efron-Thisted, Shannon and inverse Simpson indices were applied, and diversity was also estimated on datasets down-sampled to the smallest sample. For repertoire overlap, CDR3 nucleotide sequence, V gene and J gene had to match strictly, and clustering was done by Jaccard-based multidimensional scaling. Thymus samples yielded on average around 810,000 unique TCRB clonotypes, compared with 75,000 to 100,000 from blood samples.

The sample was thymocytes. The rearrangement joined TRBV30 to TRBJ2-7; 7 of the junction bases match TRBD1. The clonotype comes from a boy in the first two years of life with a congenital heart defect. Donor details come from another sample of the same person, matched by shared clones. The CDR3 region: CAWSDPRSITGTVTTYEQYF. The bases are TGTGCCTGGAGTGATCCCAGAAGTATAACCGGGACAGTGACAACCTACGAGCAGTACTTC. Joined to the reference TRBV30 and TRBJ2-7 proteins, this CDR3 gives the full variable domain: SQTIHQWPATLVQPVGSPLSLECTVEGTSNPNLYWYRQAAGRGLQLLFYSVGIGQISSEVPQNLSASRPQDRQFILSSKKLLLSDSGFYLCAWSDPRSITGTVTTYEQYFGPGTRLTVT.